The 28 T cell receptor beta chains in this list originate from one sample, sequenced in a study of response to subunit inactivated influenza vaccine. TCRdb reanalysed the RT-PCR reads using MiXCR and keeps one entry per CDR3 protein. The sample carries 430,000 or so distinct CDR3 sequences, approximately 11% recorded once. Sequences were derived from PBMCs from blood, sampled more than 35 days after vaccination. All receptors come from a man aged 50-59 years who received an inactivated influenza vaccine.

There are many counts of this clonotype. The V gene is TRBV12-3 or TRBV12-4, the J gene TRBJ1-1; unclear D gene. The CDR3 runs 14 residues. The V and J ends lost 1 base and 1 base respectively, with 7 bases between them. The CDR3 DNA follows: TGTGCCAGCAGTTTAGGATCGGCGAACACTGAAGCTTTCTTT. Translating gives CASSLGSANTEAFF.

This clonotype came up many times. The V and J genes are TRBV5-1 and TRBJ2-1; TRBD1 or TRBD2 may be the D gene (5 bases each). This CDR3 region has 14 residues. Trimming took off 4 bases at V and 8 bases at J, with 16 bases between the two ends. Germline V gene data show CDR1 as SGHRS and CDR2 as YFSETQ. CDR3 sequence (DNA): TGCGCCAGCAGCGTAAGCGGTCAGGGTGATGAGCAGTTCTTC. It yields the protein CASSVSGQGDEQFF.

This clonotype was observed a handful of times. The chain has TRBV5-1 and TRBJ1-5; 11 bases map to TRBD1. Germline loops: CDR1 SGHRS, CDR2 YFSETQ. The V gene end was trimmed by 4 bases and the J gene end by 9 bases; junction bases not matched to a gene: 9. CDR3 size: 15 residues. For the CDR3, the DNA is TGCGCCAGCAGCCCAGGACAGGGGGCTTGGTGGCCCCAGCATTTT. Its protein is CASSPGQGAWWPQHF.

This clonotype occurred a few times. The rearrangement joins TRBV29-1 to TRBJ2-1, with a weak D call TRBD1 (6 bases). Between the trimmed V and J ends, which lost 3 bases and 4 bases, there was a span of 13 bases. Germline V gives CDR1 SQVTM, CDR2 ANQGSEA. The CDR3 loop spans 14 amino acids. The CDR3 DNA reads TGCAGCGTTGAGGACAGAAGCCTGTACAATGAGCAGTTCTTC. Its translation: CSVEDRSLYNEQFF.

This chain uses TRBV2 with TRBJ2-2, with 8 bases that match TRBD1. Germline values: CDR1 SNHLY, CDR2 FYNNEI. The CDR3 is made up of 15 amino acids. With 5 bases clipped from V and 6 bases from J, the junction kept 8 bases outside the gene matches. The CDR3, as DNA: TGTGCCAGCAGTATGACAGGGGTTGGGTCCGGGGAGCTGTTTTTT. Amino acid sequence: CASSMTGVGSGELFF.

The table lists this clonotype with many counts. The genes are TRBV10-2 and TRBJ1-2; TRBD1 might be the D (5 bases). There are 16 residues in the CDR3. Trimming shortened V by 0 bases and J by 2 bases, and 13 bases separated the two germline ends. Per germline, CDR1 WSHSY and CDR2 SAAADI. DNA of the CDR3: TGCGCCAGCAGTGAGTCTCAGGTGGCAGGGAACTATGGCTACACCTTC. It specifies CASSESQVAGNYGYTF.

This clonotype came up a few times. J is TRBJ2-7 and V is TRBV7-9; 7 bases align to TRBD2. Trimming cost V 7 bases and J 2 bases; bases outside gene matches: 5. CDR1 and CDR2 from the germline V gene are SEHNR and FQNEAQ (reference sequence). The CDR3 runs to 13 residues. The CDR3 nucleotides are TGTGCCAGCACTGGGGGGGAAACCTACGAGCAGTACTTC. Its protein is CASTGGETYEQYF.

J is TRBJ2-2 and V is TRBV3-1; the D is unclear. The CDR3 covers 16 residues. The V gene lost 2 bases and the J gene lost 7 bases, with 17 bases spanning the gap. Germline V lookup: CDR1 LGHDT, CDR2 YNNKEL (reference sequence). The CDR3 protein is CASSQIVASDGGELFF. The CDR3 nucleotides read TGTGCCAGCAGCCAAATCGTGGCCTCGGACGGCGGGGAGCTGTTTTTT.

CDR3 sequence (DNA): TGTGCCAGCAGCTTAGGACAGGGATTCTACAATGAGCAGTTCTTC. It yields the protein CASSLGQGFYNEQFF. This chain connects TRBV5-6 to TRBJ2-1, with 8 nucleotides matching TRBD1. Germline V gives CDR1 SGHDT, CDR2 YYEEEE. The J segment lost 3 bases and the V segment lost 2 bases, leaving 4 bases of the junction unmatched. The CDR3 is made up of 15 amino acids.

The chain is built from TRBV6-1 and TRBJ2-5; maybe TRBD1 (6 bases). Trimming pared 6 bases from V and 1 base from J, leaving 12 bases between. Per the germline V gene, CDR1 is MNHNS and CDR2 is SASEGT. CDR3 size: 14 residues. Here the CDR3 DNA reads TGTGCCAGCAGACGACTGGGGGCCCAAGAGACCCAGTACTTC. The encoded protein is CASRRLGAQETQYF.

The sample holds many counts of this clonotype. V gene TRBV6-1 combines with J gene TRBJ1-1, with a tentative D call TRBD1 (5 bases). The CDR3 spans 15 residues. Germline CDR1 reads MNHNS; CDR2 reads SASEGT. Trimming took 7 bases from V and 5 from J, leaving 20 bases between them. The CDR3 region is CASTARPMTETEAFF. As DNA, the CDR3 is TGTGCCAGCACCGCGCGGCCCATGACAGAGACTGAAGCTTTCTTT.

In its sample, this clonotype was seen a few times. This sequence joins TRBV10-3 and TRBJ2-7; D may be TRBD2 (5 bases). Germline assignment: CDR1 ENHRY and CDR2 SYGVKD. CDR3 length: 14 residues. Trimming left V 2 bases short and J 1 base short, with 9 bases between. The CDR3 DNA is TGTGCCATCAGTGAGCTCTCGGGGTCCTACGAGCAGTACTTC. Translated, it gives CAISELSGSYEQYF.

This clonotype occurred a few times. J is TRBJ1-4 and V is TRBV5-1; weak D call: TRBD1 (5 bases). V was cut by 7 bases and J by 1 base, with 14 bases left in between. The CDR3 loop spans 15 amino acids. Germline loops: CDR1 SGHRS, CDR2 YFSETQ. The CDR3 protein is CASRDGGRTNEKLFF. The CDR3, as DNA: TGCGCCAGCCGGGACGGGGGAAGAACTAATGAAAAACTGTTTTTT.

This clonotype has a handful of counts. The rearrangement uses TRBV7-9 and TRBJ2-1; 8 bases match TRBD2. CDR3 length equals 15 residues. V gave up 1 base and J gave up 2 bases; unmatched junction bases: 1. Germline loops: CDR1 SEHNR, CDR2 FQNEAQ (reference sequence). CDR3 nucleotide sequence: TGTGCCAGCAGCTTAGTGCGGGGGGCCTACAATGAGCAGTTCTTC. Encoded protein: CASSLVRGAYNEQFF.

CDR3 protein: CSVYDRYEQYF. CDR3 nucleotides: TGCAGCGTTTACGATCGGTACGAGCAGTACTTC. The chain joins TRBV29-1 to TRBJ2-7, with D hard to call. V lost 5 bases and J 4 bases, leaving 9 bases between the germline ends. Germline V gives CDR1 SQVTM, CDR2 ANQGSEA. The length of the CDR3 is 11 residues.

The table lists this clonotype with a few counts. The chain links TRBV7-2 to TRBJ1-2, with D possibly being TRBD1 (5 bases). Germline V gene lookup returns CDR1 SGHTA and CDR2 FQGNSA. CDR3 size: 16 residues. The V end lost 4 bases, the J end lost 2 bases, and 17 bases lay between the germline ends. Here the CDR3 DNA reads TGTGCCAGCAGCTCCCCAGGGATGGGTTGGAACTATGGCTACACCTTC. Translating gives CASSSPGMGWNYGYTF.

This clonotype was seen at least ten times. The V and J genes are TRBV6-2 or TRBV6-3 and TRBJ2-4; either TRBD1 or TRBD2 may fit D (5 bases each). The CDR3 spans 17 residues. Germline-derived CDR1 and CDR2 are MNHEY and SVGEGT. The germline V and J ends were trimmed by 5 bases and 1 base, with 18 bases remaining between them. The CDR3 DNA follows: TGTGCCAGCAGTCTACACCGACCGTGGGGGGCCAAAAACATTCAGTACTTC. Translated, it gives CASSLHRPWGAKNIQYF.

The chain links TRBV20-1 to TRBJ2-2; D may be TRBD1 (6 bases). Per germline, CDR1 DFQATT and CDR2 SNEGSKA (reference sequence). V dropped 0 bases and J dropped 5 bases, with 13 bases sitting between them. The CDR3 loop spans 15 amino acids. The chain's CDR3 is CSARDTKQGTGELFF. CDR3 sequence (DNA): TGCAGTGCTAGAGATACCAAACAGGGAACCGGGGAGCTGTTTTTT.

This clonotype occurred many times. The chain has TRBV5-5 and TRBJ2-1; D gene uncertain. V lost 5 bases and J lost 10, with 10 bases in between. The CDR3 contains 11 residues. CDR1 SGHKS and CDR2 YYEKEE come from the germline V gene (reference sequence). The CDR3 DNA follows: TGTGCCAGCAGGGACCGTAGGGAGCAGTTCTTC. Its protein is CASRDRREQFF.

This clonotype has a count of ten or more. The chain uses TRBV29-1 and TRBJ1-5; possible D gene TRBD1, 5 bases. CDR3 length equals 13 residues. From germline, CDR1 is SQVTM and CDR2 ANQGSEA. The germline V and J ends were trimmed by 1 base and 6 bases, with 10 bases remaining between them. CDR3 sequence: CSVEARAGQPQHF. DNA for the CDR3: TGCAGCGTTGAAGCCAGGGCCGGTCAGCCCCAGCATTTT.

This clonotype has more than one count but fewer than ten. The DNA for the CDR3 is TGTGCCAGTAGTATCCATTCCAGGGAGAACTATGGCTACACCTTC. Translated: CASSIHSRENYGYTF. The chain joins TRBV19 to TRBJ1-2; TRBD1 is a possible D gene (5 bases). The V gene lost 3 bases and the J gene lost 2 bases, with 13 bases spanning the gap. The germline V gene encodes CDR1 LNHDA and CDR2 SQIVND (reference sequence). The CDR3 has 15 residues.

V is TRBV29-1 and J is TRBJ2-3, with TRBD2 matching over 13 bases. This CDR3 spans 16 amino acids. Germline V gene sequence: CDR1 SQVTM, CDR2 ANQGSEA. The V and J ends lost 5 bases and 2 bases, in that order; junction bases with no gene match: 7. The DNA of the CDR3 is TGCAGCGTTCGGAGCGGGACTAGCGGGGTCACAGATACGCAGTATTTT. Translation: CSVRSGTSGVTDTQYF.

The chain joins TRBV6-2 or TRBV6-3 to TRBJ2-1; 7 bases are a match to TRBD1. The CDR3 runs to 15 residues. J was trimmed by 5 bases and V by 5 bases; bases with no gene match: 9. CDR1 MNHEY and CDR2 SVGEGT come from the germline V gene. The CDR3 loop is CASSGTVINHNEQFF. The CDR3, as DNA: TGTGCCAGCAGTGGGACAGTTATTAACCACAATGAGCAGTTCTTC.

In this sample, this clonotype turned up many times. This chain links TRBV15 with TRBJ2-7, with 11 positions matching TRBD2. The CDR3 extends over 15 amino acids. The V segment lost 1 base and the J segment 2 bases; nucleotides outside the gene matches: 1. In germline, CDR1 is LNHNV, CDR2 YYDKDF (reference sequence). CDR3 nucleotide sequence: TGTGCCACCAGCAGAGTGACTAGCGGGGCCTACGAGCAGTACTTC. It yields the protein CATSRVTSGAYEQYF.

The table lists this clonotype with a few counts. The chain employs TRBV7-2 and TRBJ1-5; 8 nucleotides align to TRBD1. After removal of 2 bases from V and 0 bases from J, the junction contained 3 bases not matched to a gene. The CDR3 spans 16 residues. Germline assignment: CDR1 SGHTA and CDR2 FQGNSA. The CDR3 here is CASSLWGQDSNQPQHF. The CDR3 bases are TGTGCCAGCAGCTTATGGGGACAGGATAGCAATCAGCCCCAGCATTTT.

This sequence joins TRBV6-1 and TRBJ1-3; D remains unclear. Trimming took off 4 bases at V and 2 bases at J, with 15 bases between the two ends. The germline gives CDR1 MNHNS, CDR2 SASEGT. The CDR3 runs to 16 residues. The CDR3 here is CASSGGQPWAGNTIYF. The DNA of the CDR3 is TGTGCCAGCAGTGGTGGCCAACCCTGGGCTGGAAACACCATATATTTT.

This clonotype was found many times. CDR3: CASSVGGDGTQYF. The DNA of the CDR3 is TGTGCCAGCAGCGTTGGTGGGGATGGGACCCAGTACTTC. The V call is TRBV9, the J call TRBJ2-5; D unclear. Looked up from germline, CDR1 is SGDLS and CDR2 is YYNGEE. Trimming stripped 2 bases from V and 7 bases from J, with 12 bases between. This CDR3 has 13 residues.

V usage is TRBV7-6 and J usage is TRBJ2-3; perhaps TRBD2 as D (5 bases). CDR3 length: 15 residues. Germline V gives CDR1 SGHVS, CDR2 FNYEAQ. The V and J ends lost 5 bases and 4 bases respectively, with 16 bases between them. The CDR3 DNA is TGTGCCAGCAGCGCCGCGGGTTCGAGAGCAGATACGCAGTATTTT. Translating it yields CASSAAGSRADTQYF.